The 20 T cell receptor beta chains below were found in one sample sequenced in a study of Ad26.COV2.S vaccination and SARS-CoV-2 variants. Treatment noted: around 19 received Ad26.COV2.S at low or high dose, single or two shots; about 5 received placebo; per-sample allocation not given. It was on day 63 after the first vaccine or placebo injection that samples were taken. Sequenced by immunoSEQ multiplex PCR; TCRdb stores in-frame clones only, minus some. This table has around 300,000 clones, roughly nine tenths appearing once. The sample was peripheral blood, taken in a trial of Ad26.COV2.S vaccine versus placebo. The receptors stem from a person between 18 and 65 years old who received the Ad26.COV2.S COVID-19 vaccine or a placebo.

V gene TRBV27 combines with J gene TRBJ1-2; a possible D gene is TRBD1 (5 bases). V was pared by 6 bases and J by 3 bases, with 11 bases between. Per germline, CDR1 MNHEY and CDR2 SMNVEV (reference sequence). The CDR3 has 13 amino acids. CDR3 in DNA: TGTGCCAGCAGAAGTGGGGGAGACTATGGCTACACCTTC. Translated: CASRSGGDYGYTF.

The chain joins TRBV10-2 to TRBJ2-7; 9 positions agree with TRBD1. V dropped 4 bases and J dropped 5; count of bases not matched to a gene: 9. The CDR3 covers 15 residues. The germline V gene has CDR1 WSHSY and CDR2 SAAADI. CDR3 sequence reads: CASSATGGIRNEQYF. CDR3 nucleotide sequence: TGCGCCAGCAGTGCCACAGGGGGCATTAGGAACGAGCAGTACTTC.

The rearrangement uses TRBV11-2 and TRBJ1-4, with 7 positions matching TRBD1. The CDR3 is made up of 15 amino acids. From germline, CDR1 is SGHAT and CDR2 FQNNGV. The V segment lost 3 bases and the J segment 8 bases; nucleotides outside the gene matches: 9. The CDR3 spells CASSLGQYETEKLFF. In nucleotides, the CDR3 is TGTGCCAGCAGCTTGGGACAGTACGAGACAGAAAAACTGTTTTTT.

The chain recombines TRBV13 with TRBJ1-1; D gene ambiguous. The CDR3 is made up of 15 amino acids. Deletions cut 5 bases from V and 3 bases from J, with 16 bases between. Germline V gene data show CDR1 as PRHDT and CDR2 as FYEKMQ (reference sequence). CDR3 residues: CASSGPMQIYTEAFF. The CDR3 region has the DNA TGTGCCAGCAGCGGGCCGATGCAAATCTACACTGAAGCTTTCTTT.

The CDR3 coding sequence is TGCGCCAGCAGCCCACAGGGGGCAGGGAAGAACACTGAAGCTTTCTTT. It is translated as CASSPQGAGKNTEAFF. The chain is built from TRBV4-1 and TRBJ1-1; 9 nucleotides align to TRBD1. V was clipped by 4 bases and J by 1 base; unmatched bases: 7. The CDR3 extends over 16 amino acids. Germline-derived CDR1 and CDR2 are MGHRA and YSYEKL.

The CDR3, as DNA: TGTGCCAGCAGTTTACAGATTCACGCTGAAGCTTTCTTT. Amino acids: CASSLQIHAEAFF. The chain links TRBV28 to TRBJ1-1; no reliable D call. The germline V gene has CDR1 MDHEN and CDR2 SYDVKM. This CDR3 contains 13 residues. V lost 2 bases to trimming and J lost 6 bases, with 10 bases between them.

The V gene is TRBV9, the J gene TRBJ2-3; D is ambiguous. Germline V lookup: CDR1 SGDLS, CDR2 YYNGEE. V dropped 0 bases and J dropped 0 bases, with 8 bases sitting between them. This CDR3 spans 15 amino acids. The CDR3 nucleotides are TGTGCCAGCAGCGTAGAGCGACGCAGCACAGATACGCAGTATTTT. It specifies CASSVERRSTDTQYF.

This sequence joins TRBV20-1 and TRBJ1-1, with D possibly being TRBD1 (5 bases). Germline V lookup: CDR1 DFQATT, CDR2 SNEGSKA (reference sequence). V was trimmed by 3 bases and J by 7 bases, leaving 15 bases between them. CDR3 length: 13 residues. CDR3 nucleotide sequence: TGCAGTGCTAGTGGGGCTTTGGGTAGTGAAGCTTTCTTT. Translating gives CSASGALGSEAFF.

The rearrangement uses TRBV7-6 and TRBJ1-2, with TRBD1 identical over 7 bases. The germline CDR1 and CDR2 sequences are SGHVS and FNYEAQ. There are 13 residues in the CDR3. Trimming at V came to 3 bases and at J to 3 bases, leaving 1 base not matched to a gene. In DNA form, the CDR3 reads TGTGCCAGCAGCTTGGGACAGTACTATGGCTACACCTTC. This sequence encodes CASSLGQYYGYTF.

This chain links TRBV7-2 with TRBJ2-7; 10 nucleotides match TRBD1. CDR1 is SGHTA and CDR2 is FQGNSA in the germline V gene. This CDR3 region has 14 residues. Trimming cost V 3 bases and J 4 bases; bases outside gene matches: 3. CDR3 nucleotide sequence: TGTGCCAGCAGCTTTCGGACAGGGGGTTACGAGCAGTACGTC. It encodes CASSFRTGGYEQYV.

This sequence joins TRBV5-6 and TRBJ2-3; D is perhaps TRBD1 (5 bases). This CDR3 is 14 amino acids long. V lost 6 bases, J lost 2 bases, and 13 bases lay in between. Germline values: CDR1 SGHDT, CDR2 YYEEEE. For the CDR3, the DNA is TGTGCCAGCAAAAAGGGGCTAACCACAGATACGCAGTATTTT. Protein product: CASKKGLTTDTQYF.

The chain carries TRBV12-3 or TRBV12-4 and TRBJ1-2, with D unresolved. The CDR3 has 13 amino acids. The V and J ends lost 3 bases and 2 bases respectively, with 7 bases between them. CDR3 bases: TGTGCCAGCAGTTTGGTGGAGAACTATGGCTACACCTTC. This codes for CASSLVENYGYTF.

This clone occurred once. The chain links TRBV3-1 (or the pseudogene TRBV3-2) to TRBJ1-5; possible D gene TRBD1, 6 bases. Looked up from germline, CDR1 is LGHDT and CDR2 is YNNKEL (reference sequence). Trimming removed 5 bases at V and 4 bases at J, with 12 bases between. The CDR3 sequence is 14 residues long. The CDR3 sequence is CASSSGTRNQPQHF. DNA of the CDR3: TGTGCCAGCAGCTCCGGGACAAGAAATCAGCCCCAGCATTTT.

The rearrangement joins TRBV7-9 to TRBJ2-7; possible D gene TRBD1, 5 bases. Germline V CDR1 and CDR2: SEHNR, FQNEAQ (reference sequence). The CDR3 length is 11 residues. V was cut by 10 bases and J by 3 bases, with 10 bases left in between. CDR3 sequence reads: CATGHHYEQYF. CDR3 DNA: TGTGCCACCGGACACCACTACGAGCAGTACTTC.

This clone appeared a single time. The chain links TRBV7-9 to TRBJ1-1; D gene ambiguous. V dropped 5 bases and J dropped 0 bases, with 13 bases sitting between them. This CDR3 contains 15 residues. The germline gives CDR1 SEHNR, CDR2 FQNEAQ (reference sequence). The CDR3 DNA sequence: TGTGCCAGCAGCCCTTTTGGGTCCATGAACACTGAAGCTTTCTTT. It codes for CASSPFGSMNTEAFF.

The chain joins TRBV12-3 or TRBV12-4 to TRBJ2-7; TRBD1 or TRBD2 may be the D gene (5 bases each). The V gene lost 2 bases and the J gene lost 3 bases, with 8 bases spanning the gap. This CDR3 comprises 13 residues. CDR3 protein: CASSLRDLYEQYF. DNA for the CDR3: TGTGCCAGCAGTTTACGGGACCTCTACGAGCAGTACTTC.

This chain uses TRBV11-3 with TRBJ2-1; TRBD2 agrees at 12 bases. From germline, CDR1 is SGHNT and CDR2 YENEEA. The CDR3 runs 16 residues. V dropped 1 base and J dropped 9; count of bases not matched to a gene: 7. CDR3: CASSLVTSGSGGEQFF. CDR3 nucleotide sequence: TGTGCCAGCAGCTTAGTGACTAGCGGGAGCGGTGGTGAGCAGTTCTTC.

V gene TRBV6-6 combines with J gene TRBJ1-1, with a possible D match to TRBD1 (6 bases). The germline CDR1 and CDR2 sequences are MNHNY and SVGAGI (reference sequence). There are 14 residues in the CDR3. V lost 4 bases, J lost 3 bases, and 12 bases lay in between. The CDR3 spells CASSLEGGYTEAFF. As DNA, the CDR3 is TGTGCCAGCAGTTTGGAGGGGGGCTACACTGAAGCTTTCTTT.

The count of this clone is one. This sequence joins TRBV13 and TRBJ2-7; D is unresolved. Looked up from germline, CDR1 is PRHDT and CDR2 is FYEKMQ (reference sequence). There are 12 residues in the CDR3. The ends were cut back, 2 bases at V and 3 bases at J, with 5 bases in the middle. CDR3: CASSLNLYEQYF. CDR3 nucleotide sequence: TGTGCCAGCAGCTTAAACCTCTACGAGCAGTACTTC.

The CDR3, as DNA: TGTGCCAGCATGACAGGCGGGCGCACTGAAGCTTTCTTT. Its protein product is CASMTGGRTEAFF. This chain links TRBV12-3 or TRBV12-4 with TRBJ1-1; maybe TRBD1 (6 bases). This CDR3 has 13 amino acids. The V gene lost 7 bases and the J gene lost 4 bases, with 13 bases spanning the gap.